The clone carrying this T cell receptor (beta chain) was observed a handful of times. These data come from a study of early T cells in non-severe SARS-CoV-2 infection. Study-wide background: RNA in bulk from unsorted whole blood was sequenced, and chains were unpaired.

Attached unique molecular identifiers marked individual cDNA molecules. TCRdb re-called the 5' RACE reads with MiXCR, one entry per CDR3 protein. The table lists tens of thousands of distinct CDR3 sequences, under 15% of them singletons. The source of this sequence is an adult who was a healthcare worker with PCR-confirmed SARS-CoV-2 infection or an uninfected control (not recorded which). The sequencing input was whole blood.

CDR3 DNA: TGTGCCAGCAGCCAAGCAGAGGCGGTCTACGAGCAGTACTTC. Amino acids: CASSQAEAVYEQYF. The chain employs TRBV3-1 and TRBJ2-7, with D hard to call. From germline, CDR1 is LGHDT and CDR2 YNNKEL (reference sequence). With 1 base removed from V and 3 bases from J, the gap between germline ends came to 10 bases. This CDR3 region has 14 residues.